The present T cell receptor beta chain was sequenced within a study of T cells in Graves' hyperthyroidism and ophthalmopathy. Across the whole study: At initial diagnosis, before any treatment had begun, peripheral blood was obtained. Findings of the study overall: Expanded thyroid clonotypes (above 0.001) were mostly also found in blood.

In this sample, this clonotype turned up once. As yet, its antigen is unknown. The CDR3 is 11 amino acids. Germline V gene lookup returns CDR1 SGHRS and CDR2 YFSETQ. The V end lost 5 bases, the J end lost 14 bases, and 15 bases lay between the germline ends. From RNA transcripts, TCR beta CDR3 regions were amplified. With the HTBI primer set, the TCR CDR3 went through a first round of RT-PCR. TCRdb re-derived calls from the multiplex PCR reads in MiXCR, one entry per CDR3 protein. This table has fewer than 400,000 distinct CDR3 sequences, 20% to 25% appearing once. Patients were excluded because of uncontrolled infection, other autoimmune disease, pregnancy or lactation.

This chain links TRBV5-1 with TRBJ2-3, with D maybe TRBD1 (5 bases). Material for sequencing was blood. This TCR came from a man aged 50 to 59 with Graves' hyperthyroidism. CDR3 sequence reads: CASRGGAEGYF. The CDR3 coding sequence is TGCGCCAGCAGGGGTGGGGCCGAAGGGTATTTT. The whole variable domain, remainder taken from reference TRBV5-1 and TRBJ2-3, is KAGVTQTPRYLIKTRGQQVTLSCSPISGHRSVSWYQQTPGQGLQFLFEYFSETQRNKGNFPGRFSGRQFSNSRSEMNVSTLELGDSALYLCASRGGAEGYFGPGTRLTVL.